Only a few counts were recorded for the clone carrying this T cell receptor beta chain. Its antigen is still unknown. The sample comes from a study of CD8 T cells in ankylosing spondylitis. It was by quantitative 5'-RACE with molecular barcodes that TCR beta libraries were made. In TCRdb, the 5' RACE reads were re-called with MiXCR into one record per CDR3 protein. Altogether about 440,000 distinct CDR3 sequences are present, roughly 17% being singletons, with the ten largest covering approximately 1%. Study-level points and caveats: Ankylosing spondylitis blood appeared to carry a characteristic TCR beta motif of several highly homologous variants.

The CDR3 length is 14 residues. CDR1 SGHRS and CDR2 YFSETQ come from the germline V gene. V dropped 2 bases and J dropped 5 bases, with 13 bases sitting between them. The chain joins TRBV5-1 to TRBJ1-1; D may be TRBD1 (5 bases). The source material was blood, either unsorted or a sorted T cell fraction (not recorded which). The receptor's source is a male donor with ankylosing spondylitis. The CDR3 region is CASSFGGAGTEAFF. The CDR3 nucleotides are TGCGCCAGCAGCTTCGGAGGGGCAGGGACTGAAGCTTTCTTT. The variable domain in full, with the rest retrieved from reference TRBV5-1 and TRBJ1-1, is KAGVTQTPRYLIKTRGQQVTLSCSPISGHRSVSWYQQTPGQGLQFLFEYFSETQRNKGNFPGRFSGRQFSNSRSEMNVSTLELGDSALYLCASSFGGAGTEAFFGQGTRLTVV.